A single sample gave rise to the 13 T cell receptor beta chains below, sequenced in a study of cytomegalovirus exposure and HLA in healthy donors. TCRdb's copy holds only in-frame clones and misses some; the assay was immunoSEQ multiplex PCR. The sample contains over 120,000 clones, 94% of which appear only once. The sample consisted of PBMCs. These TCRs come from a man aged 18 to 29 in good health and CMV-seropositive.

The chain joins TRBV28 to TRBJ2-4; 7 bases match TRBD1. V lost 3 bases, J lost 8 bases, and 4 bases stayed unmatched. This CDR3 is built from 13 residues. Germline V lookup: CDR1 MDHEN, CDR2 SYDVKM. CDR3 sequence (DNA): TGTGCCAGCAGTTTTAGGGGGACAGACATTCAGTACTTC. Its protein product is CASSFRGTDIQYF.

The rearrangement links TRBV2 to TRBJ2-1, with 8 bases that match TRBD2. Trimming at V came to 6 bases and at J to 0 bases, leaving 4 bases not matched to a gene. The CDR3 totals 15 residues. The germline V gene encodes CDR1 SNHLY and CDR2 FYNNEI. The CDR3 loop is CASRGAGASYNEQFF. The CDR3 DNA follows: TGTGCCAGCAGGGGAGCGGGAGCCTCCTACAATGAGCAGTTCTTC.

V and J are TRBV5-1 and TRBJ2-1, with D possibly matching TRBD1 (7 bases). Between the trimmed V and J ends, which lost 4 bases and 10 bases, there was a span of 21 bases. Germline V gives CDR1 SGHRS, CDR2 YFSETQ. The CDR3 totals 15 residues. CDR3 loop: CASSPLSGGFGEQFF. In nucleotides, the CDR3 is TGCGCCAGCAGCCCACTTTCAGGGGGGTTCGGAGAGCAGTTCTTC.

This chain connects TRBV5-1 to TRBJ1-1; no firm D call. V shed 0 bases and J shed 7 bases, with 13 bases lying between them. CDR1 and CDR2 from the germline V gene are SGHRS and YFSETQ. The CDR3 spans 14 residues. CDR3 in DNA: TGCGCCAGCAGCTTGGCCCCGAGTTCCGTTGAAGCTTTCTTT. Translation: CASSLAPSSVEAFF.

This rearrangement joins TRBV6-1 to TRBJ1-4; the D is unclear. This CDR3 has 14 amino acids. V lost 8 bases to trimming and J lost 5 bases, with 15 bases between them. The germline V gene has CDR1 MNHNS and CDR2 SASEGT. The CDR3 sequence: CASEADLRNEKLFF. The CDR3 DNA follows: TGTGCCAGCGAGGCAGACCTTAGAAATGAAAAACTGTTTTTT.

The rearrangement joins TRBV30 to TRBJ2-2; 10 bases match TRBD2. The CDR3 consists of 16 residues. Germline lookup yields CDR1 GTSNPN and CDR2 SVGIG (reference sequence). Losses at the gene ends were 8 bases for V and 3 bases for J; bases not matched to a gene: 12. In DNA, the CDR3 is TGTGCCGGACCACTCTCTAGCGGGGGATACACCGGGGAGCTGTTTTTT. Translated: CAGPLSSGGYTGELFF.

The V and J genes are TRBV7-2 and TRBJ2-5; D is undetermined. The V and J ends lost 5 bases and 5 bases respectively, with 15 bases between them. The CDR3 contains 14 residues. From germline, CDR1 is SGHTA and CDR2 FQGNSA. CDR3 sequence: CASSAQAFRETQYF. The DNA of the CDR3 is TGTGCCAGCAGCGCCCAAGCCTTTCGGGAGACCCAGTACTTC. The whole variable domain, remainder taken from reference TRBV7-2 and TRBJ2-5, is GAGVSQSPSNKVTEKGKDVELRCDPISGHTALYWYRQSLGQGLEFLIYFQGNSAPDKSGLPSDRFSAERTGGSVSTLTIQRTQQEDSAVYLCASSAQAFRETQYFGPGTRLLVL.

V is TRBV7-2 and J is TRBJ1-3; D gene ambiguous. CDR3 length: 17 amino acids. Per germline, CDR1 SGHTA and CDR2 FQGNSA. The V end was cut by 2 bases, the J end by 0 bases, with 14 bases between. DNA of the CDR3: TGTGCCAGCAGCTTACGTAATGGCCTTATCTCTGGAAACACCATATATTTT. Translating gives CASSLRNGLISGNTIYF.

The rearrangement joins TRBV7-8 to TRBJ2-7, with a tentative D call TRBD2 (5 bases). The germline CDR1 and CDR2 sequences are SGHVS and FQNEAQ. This CDR3 is built from 15 residues. V was trimmed by 1 base and J by 2 bases, leaving 12 bases between them. The CDR3 region is CASSLERSSAYEQYF. The CDR3 nucleotides read TGTGCCAGCAGCTTAGAGCGGAGTAGCGCCTACGAGCAGTACTTC.

The V and J genes are TRBV18 and TRBJ2-2; D gene unclear. This CDR3 contains 15 residues. The germline V gene has CDR1 KGHSH and CDR2 LQKENI. V gave up 0 bases and J gave up 8 bases, with 13 bases separating them. The CDR3 bases are TGTGCCAGCTCACCACCTGCCAGTTTCGGGGGGGAGCTGTTTTTT. Protein: CASSPPASFGGELFF.

J is TRBJ1-2 and V is TRBV4-1; a weak D match, TRBD1 (6 bases). There are 14 residues in the CDR3. V shed 3 bases and J shed 4 bases, with 12 bases lying between them. CDR1 and CDR2 from the germline V gene are MGHRA and YSYEKL. Here the CDR3 DNA reads TGCGCCAGCAGCCATGCTCAGGGGAGCTATGGCTACACCTTC. It is translated as CASSHAQGSYGYTF.

This clone has a single count. The chain employs TRBV5-4 and TRBJ1-6; 9 nucleotides align to TRBD1. The CDR3 sequence is 14 residues long. V lost 4 bases and J lost 10; bases outside the gene matches: 6. The germline V gene has CDR1 SGHNT and CDR2 YYREEE (reference sequence). The CDR3 DNA reads TGTGCCAGCAGCCTGGACAGGGGACAATCACCCCTCCACTTT. It translates to CASSLDRGQSPLHF.

This rearrangement joins TRBV28 to TRBJ2-1, with TRBD2 matching 10 bases. The CDR3 has 17 amino acids. The germline V gene encodes CDR1 MDHEN and CDR2 SYDVKM. V lost 2 bases to trimming and J lost 7 bases; unmatched junction nucleotides: 11. The CDR3 sequence is CASSLNRLAGEDNEQFF. In nucleotides, the CDR3 is TGTGCCAGCAGTTTAAATCGTCTAGCGGGAGAGGATAATGAGCAGTTCTTC.